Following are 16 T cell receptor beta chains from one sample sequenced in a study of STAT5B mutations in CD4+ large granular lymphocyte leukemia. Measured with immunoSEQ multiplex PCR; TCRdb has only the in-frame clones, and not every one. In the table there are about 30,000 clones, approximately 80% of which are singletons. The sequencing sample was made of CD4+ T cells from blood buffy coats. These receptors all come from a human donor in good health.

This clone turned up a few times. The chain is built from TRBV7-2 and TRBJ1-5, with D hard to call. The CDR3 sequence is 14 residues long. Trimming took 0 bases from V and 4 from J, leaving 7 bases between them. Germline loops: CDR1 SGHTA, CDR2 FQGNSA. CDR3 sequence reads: CASSLAADNQPQHF. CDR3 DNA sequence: TGTGCCAGCAGCTTAGCGGCAGATAATCAGCCCCAGCATTTT.

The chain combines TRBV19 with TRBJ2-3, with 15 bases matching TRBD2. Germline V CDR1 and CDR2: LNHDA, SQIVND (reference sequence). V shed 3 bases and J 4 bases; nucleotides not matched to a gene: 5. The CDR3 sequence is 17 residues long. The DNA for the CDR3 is TGTGCCAGTAGTATGGGACTAGCGGGGGGATTCTCAGATACGCAGTATTTT. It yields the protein CASSMGLAGGFSDTQYF.

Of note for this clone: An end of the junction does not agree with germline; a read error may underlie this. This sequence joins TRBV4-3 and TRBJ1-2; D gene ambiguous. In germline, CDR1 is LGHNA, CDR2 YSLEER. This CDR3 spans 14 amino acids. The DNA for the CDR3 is TGCGCCAGCAGCCCAGATACACAATCCTCCATTTATGCCTTC. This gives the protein CASSPDTQSSIYAF.

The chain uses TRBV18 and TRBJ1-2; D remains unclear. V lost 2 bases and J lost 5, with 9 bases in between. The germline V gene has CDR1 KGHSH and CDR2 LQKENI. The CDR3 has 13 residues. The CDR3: CASSPREPYGYTF. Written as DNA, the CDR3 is TGTGCCAGCTCACCAAGAGAACCTTATGGCTACACCTTC.

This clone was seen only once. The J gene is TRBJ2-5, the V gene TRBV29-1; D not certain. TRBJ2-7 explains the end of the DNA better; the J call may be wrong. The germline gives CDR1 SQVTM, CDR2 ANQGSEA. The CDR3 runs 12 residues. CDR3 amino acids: CSVARTNYEQYF. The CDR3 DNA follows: TGCAGCGTTGCCAGGACCAACTACGAGCAGTACTTC.

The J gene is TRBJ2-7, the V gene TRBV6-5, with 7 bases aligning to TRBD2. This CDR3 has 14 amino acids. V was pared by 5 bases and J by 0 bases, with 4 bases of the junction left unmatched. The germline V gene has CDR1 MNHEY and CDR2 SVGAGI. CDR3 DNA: TGTGCCAGCAGTAGCGGGGCGCCCTCCTACGAGCAGTACGTC. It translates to CASSSGAPSYEQYV.

CDR3 sequence reads: CASSEALGGNEQYV. CDR3 in DNA: TGTGCCAGCAGTGAAGCTTTAGGGGGGAACGAGCAGTACGTC. The V gene is TRBV6-1, the J gene TRBJ2-7, with D perhaps matching TRBD1 or TRBD2 (6 bases each). The CDR3 covers 14 residues. Between the trimmed V and J ends, which lost 0 bases and 5 bases, there was a span of 11 bases. Germline V gives CDR1 MNHNS, CDR2 SASEGT.

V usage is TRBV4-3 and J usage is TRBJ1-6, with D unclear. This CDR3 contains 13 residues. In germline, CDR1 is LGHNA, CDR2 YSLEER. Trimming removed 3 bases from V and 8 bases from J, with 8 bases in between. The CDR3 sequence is CASSHLWDSPLHF. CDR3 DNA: TGCGCCAGCAGCCACCTGTGGGATTCACCCCTCCACTTT.

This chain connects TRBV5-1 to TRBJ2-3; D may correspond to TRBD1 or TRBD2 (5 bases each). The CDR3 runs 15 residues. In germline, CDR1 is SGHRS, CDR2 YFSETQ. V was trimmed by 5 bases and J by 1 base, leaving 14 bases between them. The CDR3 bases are TGCGCCAGCAGTTCCGGGACGGCACGCACAGATACGCAGTATTTT. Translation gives CASSSGTARTDTQYF.

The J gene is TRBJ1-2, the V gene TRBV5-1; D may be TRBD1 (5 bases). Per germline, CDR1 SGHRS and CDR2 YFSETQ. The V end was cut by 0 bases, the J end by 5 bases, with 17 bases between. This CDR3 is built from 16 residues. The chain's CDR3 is CASSLEGFDDFYGYTF. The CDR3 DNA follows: TGCGCCAGCAGCTTGGAGGGGTTCGATGATTTTTATGGCTACACCTTC.

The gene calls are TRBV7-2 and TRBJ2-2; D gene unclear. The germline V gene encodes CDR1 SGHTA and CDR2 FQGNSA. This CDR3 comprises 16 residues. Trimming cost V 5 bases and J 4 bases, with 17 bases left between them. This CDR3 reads CASSPHPPSRTGELFF. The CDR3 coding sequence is TGTGCCAGCAGCCCGCATCCCCCGAGCCGCACCGGGGAGCTGTTTTTT.

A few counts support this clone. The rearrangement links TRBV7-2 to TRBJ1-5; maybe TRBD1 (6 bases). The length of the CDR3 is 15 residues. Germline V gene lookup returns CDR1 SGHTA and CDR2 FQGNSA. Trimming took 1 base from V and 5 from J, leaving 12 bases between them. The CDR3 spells CASSLVQEGDQPQHF. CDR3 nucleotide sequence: TGTGCCAGCAGCTTAGTACAGGAGGGGGATCAGCCCCAGCATTTT.

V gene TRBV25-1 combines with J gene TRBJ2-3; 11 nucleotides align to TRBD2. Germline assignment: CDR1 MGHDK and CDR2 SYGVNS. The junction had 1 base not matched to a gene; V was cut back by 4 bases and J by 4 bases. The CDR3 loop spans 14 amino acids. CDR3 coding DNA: TGTGCCAGCAGTGTAGCGGGGGGGGCAGATACGCAGTATTTT. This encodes CASSVAGGADTQYF.

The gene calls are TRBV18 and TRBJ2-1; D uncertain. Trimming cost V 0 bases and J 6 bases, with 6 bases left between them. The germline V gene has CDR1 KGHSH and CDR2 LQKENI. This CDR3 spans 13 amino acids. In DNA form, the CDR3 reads TGTGCCAGCTCACCACCGGTGGGCAATGAGCAGTTCTTC. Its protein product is CASSPPVGNEQFF.

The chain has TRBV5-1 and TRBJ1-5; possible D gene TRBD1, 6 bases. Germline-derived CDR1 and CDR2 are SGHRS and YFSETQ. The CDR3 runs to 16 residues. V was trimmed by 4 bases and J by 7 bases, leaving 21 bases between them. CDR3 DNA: TGCGCCAGCAGCCCGCTGGGGCTGGGGGCCGGGCAGCCCCAGCATTTT. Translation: CASSPLGLGAGQPQHF. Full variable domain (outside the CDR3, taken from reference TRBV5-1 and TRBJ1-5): KAGVTQTPRYLIKTRGQQVTLSCSPISGHRSVSWYQQTPGQGLQFLFEYFSETQRNKGNFPGRFSGRQFSNSRSEMNVSTLELGDSALYLCASSPLGLGAGQPQHFGDGTRLSIL.

The CDR3 DNA reads TGTGCCAGCAGGCAGGGAGGGAGCACTGAAGCTTTCTTT. Residues: CASRQGGSTEAFF. The rearrangement joins TRBV6-5 to TRBJ1-1; D perhaps matches TRBD1 (5 bases). This CDR3 is 13 amino acids long. The germline V and J ends were trimmed by 6 bases and 4 bases, with 12 bases remaining between them. From germline, CDR1 is MNHEY and CDR2 SVGAGI.